This is a list of T cell receptor beta chains from one sample in a study of blood T cell repertoires in COVID-19. Method: immunoSEQ multiplex PCR; TCRdb's copy keeps in-frame clones and lacks some. The sample consists of 120,000 to 150,000 clones, more than 80% of them appearing once. The sample taken for sequencing was peripheral blood. The receptor source for this set is a human donor in a cohort sampled during active COVID-19. Each CDR3 is given with its conserved first and last residue. The D gene is left open where the match is weak. Expanded clones get a size class; other rows say once, few or many, or leave the size out.

DNA | CDR3 | J | length | size | V | D
TGTGCCAGCAGCCAAGGGCAGGGGGTTAGAGCTTTCTTT | CASSQGQGVRAFF | TRBJ1-1 | 13 | - | TRBV3-1/TRBV3-2 | TRBD1
TGTGCCTGGAGTGTGGACAGGGGGCGAATTAGCAATCAGCCCCAGCATTTT | CAWSVDRGRISNQPQHF | TRBJ1-5 | 17 | - | TRBV30 | TRBD1
TGTGCCAGCAGTGAGGGGACACACTCTGGAAACACCATATATTTT | CASSEGTHSGNTIYF | TRBJ1-3 | 15 | - | TRBV5-8 | -
TGTGCCAGTAGTATAGGCAGGGCCACCGGGGAGCTGTTTTTT | CASSIGRATGELFF | TRBJ2-2 | 14 | once | TRBV19 | -
TGCGCCAGCAGCCACAAGCCGAACACTGAAGCTTTCTTT | CASSHKPNTEAFF | TRBJ1-1 | 13 | few | TRBV4-3 | -
TGTGCCAGCAGTCCGGGACAGTCAGTAAATCAGCCCCAGCATTTT | CASSPGQSVNQPQHF | TRBJ1-5 | 15 | - | TRBV6-6 | TRBD1
TGTGCCAGCAGGTCAGGACAGTTATATGGCTACACCTTC | CASRSGQLYGYTF | TRBJ1-2 | 13 | - | TRBV12-3/TRBV12-4 | -
TGCAGCGTTGGGGGCAGGGCTAATGAAAAACTGTTTTTT | CSVGGRANEKLFF | TRBJ1-4 | 13 | - | TRBV29-1 | -
TGTGCCAGCAGCTTGACACAGGGGGGTGGTTTTGGCTACACCTTC | CASSLTQGGGFGYTF | TRBJ1-2 | 15 | - | TRBV5-6 | TRBD1
TGTGCCAGCAGAGATGGGGGAGGGTCAAGAACCCAGTACTTC | CASRDGGGSRTQYF | TRBJ2-5 | 14 | - | TRBV5-8 | TRBD2
TGTGCCAGCAGTTTTCGTAGGGCCGGGGGTGGCTACACCTTC | CASSFRRAGGGYTF | TRBJ1-2 | 14 | - | TRBV28 | -
TGTGCCAGCAGCGTAGGACTAGCTGAGACCCAGTACTTC | CASSVGLAETQYF | TRBJ2-5 | 13 | - | TRBV9 | TRBD2
TGTGCCATCAGTGACCCCGGGACTGAAATAGGAGGGGAGCTGTTTTTT | CAISDPGTEIGGELFF | TRBJ2-2 | 16 | - | TRBV10-3 | -
TGTGCCAGCAGCTTAGTACTCTCAAGCTCCTACGAGCAGTACTTC | CASSLVLSSSYEQYF | TRBJ2-7 | 15 | - | TRBV7-9 | -
TGTGCCAGTAGTTACGGGGTGGGCTCTGGAAACACCATATATTTT | CASSYGVGSGNTIYF | TRBJ1-3 | 15 | - | TRBV19 | -
TGTGCCAGCAGAGGAGTGGGTGACAGTCAGCCCCAGCATTTT | CASRGVGDSQPQHF | TRBJ1-5 | 14 | - | TRBV6-5 | -
TGTGGATCACGTAAGGGGGCCTACCAAGAGACCCAGTACTTC | CGSRKGAYQETQYF | TRBJ2-5 | 14 | - | TRBV27 | TRBD1
TGCACCAGCAGCCAAGATTTGCCGCCGGCTGGAAACACCATATATTTT | CTSSQDLPPAGNTIYF | TRBJ1-3 | 16 | - | TRBV1 | -
TGCGCCAGCAGCTTGAGTTTTGAGCCACACAATGAGCAGTTCTTC | CASSLSFEPHNEQFF | TRBJ2-1 | 15 | few | TRBV5-1 | -
TGTGCCTGGAGTAAAATACAGGGGGGGAATGAAAAACTGTTTTTT | CAWSKIQGGNEKLFF | TRBJ1-4 | 15 | - | TRBV30 | TRBD1
TGTGCCAGCACCGCTAGGGGCGGGGGGGGGAACACTGAAGCTTTCTTT | CASTARGGGGNTEAFF | TRBJ1-1 | 16 | - | TRBV11-3 | -
TGTGCCAGCAGCTATCCGGGGACTAGCGGGGGACCTCATACGCAGTATTTT | CASSYPGTSGGPHTQYF | TRBJ2-3 | 17 | - | TRBV3-1/TRBV3-2 | TRBD2
TGTGCCAGCAGCCGGGACAGGGGAGGCATTCAGTACTTC | CASSRDRGGIQYF | TRBJ2-4 | 13 | - | TRBV11-3 | TRBD1
TGTGCCAGCACCCTACTCCTGGACCGCTCGGGGGAGAGACTGTTTTTT | CASTLLLDRSGERLFF | TRBJ1-4 | 16 | few | TRBV7-9 | -
TGCGCCAGCAGCTTAATAAGTAGGCGGGAAGACGAGCAGTACTTC | CASSLISRREDEQYF | TRBJ2-7 | 15 | - | TRBV5-1 | -
TGTGCCAGTAGTATGCAGGCAGGGTATGGCTCTGGGGCCAACGTCCTGACTTTC | CASSMQAGYGSGANVLTF | TRBJ2-6 | 18 | once | TRBV19 | -
TGTGCCAGCTCACCTCAGACTTACGAGCAGTACTTC | CASSPQTYEQYF | TRBJ2-7 | 12 | - | TRBV18 | -
TGTGCCAGCAAAAGACAGGGTTCGAACACTGAAGCTTTCTTT | CASKRQGSNTEAFF | TRBJ1-1 | 14 | - | TRBV11-1 | TRBD1
TGTGCCAGCAGCCAAACCACGACAGGGATGGGTGAAAAACTGTTTTTT | CASSQTTTGMGEKLFF | TRBJ1-4 | 16 | few | TRBV4-2 | TRBD1
TGTGCCAGTAGTATGAGTAGGGGAGATACGCAGTATTTT | CASSMSRGDTQYF | TRBJ2-3 | 13 | - | TRBV19 | -
TGTGCCAGCAGTAGACTAGGAAGGGGCGAGCAGTACTTC | CASSRLGRGEQYF | TRBJ2-7 | 13 | few | TRBV6-5 | -
TGTGCCAGCAGTGAAGACGACAGGGGAGATTCACCCCTCCACTTT | CASSEDDRGDSPLHF | TRBJ1-6 | 15 | once | TRBV6-4 | TRBD1
TGTGCCAGTAGTATAGCCGCGGGGGGGGCCACAGATACGCAGTATTTT | CASSIAAGGATDTQYF | TRBJ2-3 | 16 | - | TRBV19 | TRBD2
TGCGCCAGCAGCTTGAGCGGGGCCGTTGCAACTAATGAAAAACTGTTTTTT | CASSLSGAVATNEKLFF | TRBJ1-4 | 17 | - | TRBV5-1 | -
TGTGCCAGCAGCTTAGAGGGAGGCAGATCCTATCGCTACACCTTC | CASSLEGGRSYRYTF | TRBJ1-2 | 15 | - | TRBV7-9 | -
TGTGCCAGCAGTTCCCCCCGGGACATGGTTTTTCCTCAGCATTTT | CASSSPRDMVFPQHF | TRBJ1-5 | 15 | - | TRBV6-2/TRBV6-3 | -
TGTGCCACCAGTGATACCCGGACAGGGGATACGCAGTATTTT | CATSDTRTGDTQYF | TRBJ2-3 | 14 | - | TRBV24-1 | TRBD1
TGTGCCAGCAGTGACCAAGGGAGCTCCTATAATTCACCCCTCCACTTT | CASSDQGSSYNSPLHF | TRBJ1-6 | 16 | - | TRBV2 | -
TGTGCCAGTAGTATCCGGGACAGGGGGTTAAACACTGAAGCTTTCTTT | CASSIRDRGLNTEAFF | TRBJ1-1 | 16 | - | TRBV19 | TRBD1
TGTGCCAGCAGCCAAGATTGGGGGCGAAAGACCCAGTACTTC | CASSQDWGRKTQYF | TRBJ2-5 | 14 | - | TRBV3-1/TRBV3-2 | -
TGTGCCAGCAGCGAACAGAGGGAGGGCAAACTGTTTTTT | CASSEQREGKLFF | TRBJ1-4 | 13 | - | TRBV2 | -
TGTGCCAGTAGTGCCAACAGGGGGACTGGCTACACCTTC | CASSANRGTGYTF | TRBJ1-2 | 13 | - | TRBV19 | TRBD1
TGTGCCAGCAGTTATTCCGGGACATCTGAGGACACCTTC | CASSYSGTSEDTF | TRBJ1-2 | 13 | - | TRBV6-2/TRBV6-3 | -
TGTGCCAGCAAAGCTAGCGGGAGGGGGGATACGCAGTATTTT | CASKASGRGDTQYF | TRBJ2-3 | 14 | - | TRBV5-4 | TRBD2
TGTGCCGCCATGCAATCGGGGGACAATGAGCAGTTCTTC | CAAMQSGDNEQFF | TRBJ2-1 | 13 | - | TRBV24-1 | -
TGTGCCAGCAGTTACTCGGCGACAGGGTCCTACGAGCAGTACTTC | CASSYSATGSYEQYF | TRBJ2-7 | 15 | - | TRBV6-2/TRBV6-3 | TRBD1
TGCAGCGTTGACGGACAGCAATATAGCAATCAGCCCCAGCATTTT | CSVDGQQYSNQPQHF | TRBJ1-5 | 15 | - | TRBV29-1 | -
TGTGCCAGCAGATACAGGGGGATTACCTACGAGCAGTACTTC | CASRYRGITYEQYF | TRBJ2-7 | 14 | few | TRBV28 | TRBD1
TGTGCCAGCAGCAACGCCGGGGGGCCCTCAAGAATTCAGCCCCAGCATTTT | CASSNAGGPSRIQPQHF | TRBJ1-5 | 17 | - | TRBV6-2/TRBV6-3 | -
TGTGCCAGCAGTTTACCCCAAAACTATGGCTACACCTTC | CASSLPQNYGYTF | TRBJ1-2 | 13 | - | TRBV28 | -
TGTGCTAGCAGCAAACGACAGTACACCGGGGAGCTGTTTTTT | CASSKRQYTGELFF | TRBJ2-2 | 14 | - | TRBV7-7 | -
TGTGCCAGCAGCCAAGATCTTTTGGGACTAGCGGTAGGATCCTACAATGAGCAGTTCTTC | CASSQDLLGLAVGSYNEQFF | TRBJ2-1 | 20 | - | TRBV3-1/TRBV3-2 | TRBD2
TGTGCCAGCAGCCGGGACAGCTTCTACGAGCAGTACTTC | CASSRDSFYEQYF | TRBJ2-7 | 13 | - | TRBV6-5 | TRBD1
TGTGCCAGCAGCAGAACAGGGGGCCGGGGTACGCAGTATTTT | CASSRTGGRGTQYF | TRBJ2-3 | 14 | - | TRBV7-3 | TRBD1
TGTGCCAGCAGCTTAGACGGGGGGAAGGAGACCCAGTACTTC | CASSLDGGKETQYF | TRBJ2-5 | 14 | - | TRBV7-8 | TRBD2
TGTGCCAGTAGTGCCGGTCCGACAGACACCGGGGAGCTGTTTTTT | CASSAGPTDTGELFF | TRBJ2-2 | 15 | - | TRBV19 | -
TGTGCAAGTCGCTTTATTAGCGGGACAGATGATTACGAGCAGTACTTC | CASRFISGTDDYEQYF | TRBJ2-7 | 16 | - | TRBV12-2 | -
TGCGCCAGCAGCCAGGAGACAGGGGAGCGAGAAGATACGCAGTATTTT | CASSQETGEREDTQYF | TRBJ2-3 | 16 | - | TRBV4-3 | TRBD1
TGCGCCAGCAGTGGCACCGGACGGGGGTCCTATGGCTACACCTTC | CASSGTGRGSYGYTF | TRBJ1-2 | 15 | - | TRBV10-2 | -